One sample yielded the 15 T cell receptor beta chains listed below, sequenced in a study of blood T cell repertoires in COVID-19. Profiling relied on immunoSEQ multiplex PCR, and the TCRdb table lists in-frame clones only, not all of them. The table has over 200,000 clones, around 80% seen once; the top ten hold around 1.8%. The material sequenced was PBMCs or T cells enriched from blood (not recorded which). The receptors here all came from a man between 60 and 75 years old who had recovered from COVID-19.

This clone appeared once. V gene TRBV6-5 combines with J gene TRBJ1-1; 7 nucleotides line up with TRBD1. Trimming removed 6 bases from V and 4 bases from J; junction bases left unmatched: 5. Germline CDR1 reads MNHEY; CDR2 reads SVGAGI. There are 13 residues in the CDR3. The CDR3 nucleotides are TGTGCCAGCAGACTACGACAGGGCACTGAAGCTTTCTTT. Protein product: CASRLRQGTEAFF.

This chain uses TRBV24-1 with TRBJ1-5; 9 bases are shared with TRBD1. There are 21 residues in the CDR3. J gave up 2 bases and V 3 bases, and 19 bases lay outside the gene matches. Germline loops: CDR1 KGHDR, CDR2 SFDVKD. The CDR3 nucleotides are TGTGCCACCAGTGATCCCCGGGACAGGGAGGCTGGGATCTCGTGCAATCAGCCCCAGCATTTT. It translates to CATSDPRDREAGISCNQPQHF.

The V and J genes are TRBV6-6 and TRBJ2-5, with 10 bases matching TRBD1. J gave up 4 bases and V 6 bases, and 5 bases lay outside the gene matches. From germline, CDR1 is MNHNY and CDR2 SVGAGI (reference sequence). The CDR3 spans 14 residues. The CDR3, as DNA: TGTGCCAGCAGGGGACAGGGGAATCGAGAGACCCAGTACTTC. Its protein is CASRGQGNRETQYF.

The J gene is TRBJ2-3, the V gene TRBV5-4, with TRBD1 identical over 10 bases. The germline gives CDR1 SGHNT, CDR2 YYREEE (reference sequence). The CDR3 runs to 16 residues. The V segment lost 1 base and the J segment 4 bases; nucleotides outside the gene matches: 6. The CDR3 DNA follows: TGTGCCAGCAGCTTGTCACGACAGGGGGCCGCAGATACGCAGTATTTT. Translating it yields CASSLSRQGAADTQYF.

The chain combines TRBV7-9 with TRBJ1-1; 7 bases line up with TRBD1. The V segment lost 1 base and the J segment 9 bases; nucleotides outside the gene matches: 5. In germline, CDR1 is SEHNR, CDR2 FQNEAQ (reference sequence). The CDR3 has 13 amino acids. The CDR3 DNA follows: TGTGCCAGCAGCTTAGAGGGACAGTCTAAAGCTTTCTTT. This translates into CASSLEGQSKAFF.

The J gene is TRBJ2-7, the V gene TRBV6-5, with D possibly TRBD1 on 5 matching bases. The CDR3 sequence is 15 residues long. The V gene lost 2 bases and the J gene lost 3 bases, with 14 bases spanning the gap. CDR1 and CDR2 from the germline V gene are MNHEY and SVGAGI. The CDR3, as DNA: TGTGCCAGCAGTTACGCGCCCGACAGACGCTACGAGCAGTACTTC. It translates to CASSYAPDRRYEQYF.

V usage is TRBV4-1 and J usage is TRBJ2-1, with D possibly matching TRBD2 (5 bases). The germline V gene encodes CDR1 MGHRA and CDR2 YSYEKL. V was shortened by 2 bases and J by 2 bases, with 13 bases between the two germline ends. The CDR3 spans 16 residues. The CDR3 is CASSQLRENTYNEQFF. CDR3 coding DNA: TGCGCCAGCAGCCAATTGAGGGAAAACACCTACAATGAGCAGTTCTTC.

Here the CDR3 DNA reads TGTGCCAGCAGCTTAGACCATACAGTCATCTCTGGAAACACCATATATTTT. This gives the protein CASSLDHTVISGNTIYF. The genes are TRBV7-6 and TRBJ1-3; D is ambiguous. CDR1 and CDR2 (germline): SGHVS, FNYEAQ. CDR3 length: 17 amino acids. The V gene lost 1 base and the J gene lost 0 bases, with 13 bases spanning the gap.

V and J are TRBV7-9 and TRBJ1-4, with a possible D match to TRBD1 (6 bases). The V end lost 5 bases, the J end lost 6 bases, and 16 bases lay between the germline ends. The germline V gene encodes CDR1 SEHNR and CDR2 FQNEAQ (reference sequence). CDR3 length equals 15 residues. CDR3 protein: CASSPGRGGYEKLFF. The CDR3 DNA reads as TGTGCCAGCAGCCCGGGCAGGGGAGGGTATGAAAAACTGTTTTTT.

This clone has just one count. The CDR3 here is CASKGQNYEQYF. CDR3 nucleotides: TGTGCCAGTAAGGGACAGAACTACGAGCAGTACTTC. This sequence joins TRBV19 and TRBJ2-7; 7 bases are a match to TRBD1. Losses at the gene ends were 7 bases for V and 3 bases for J; bases not matched to a gene: 3. The CDR3 sequence is 12 residues long. CDR1 is LNHDA, CDR2 SQIVND, per germline (reference sequence).

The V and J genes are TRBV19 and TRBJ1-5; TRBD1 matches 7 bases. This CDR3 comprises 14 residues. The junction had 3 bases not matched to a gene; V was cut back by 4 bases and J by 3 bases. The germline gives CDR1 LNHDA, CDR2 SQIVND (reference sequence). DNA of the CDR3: TGTGCCAGTAGTAAGGGACAGCTCAATCAGCCCCAGCATTTT. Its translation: CASSKGQLNQPQHF.

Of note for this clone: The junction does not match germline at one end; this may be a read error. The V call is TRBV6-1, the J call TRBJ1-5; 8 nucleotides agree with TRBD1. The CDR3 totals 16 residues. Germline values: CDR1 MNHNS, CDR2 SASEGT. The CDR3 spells CASREAVGQGSQPQHF. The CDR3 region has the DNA TGTGCCAGCAGGGAAGCCGTTGGACAGGGTTCTCAGCCCCAGCATTTT.

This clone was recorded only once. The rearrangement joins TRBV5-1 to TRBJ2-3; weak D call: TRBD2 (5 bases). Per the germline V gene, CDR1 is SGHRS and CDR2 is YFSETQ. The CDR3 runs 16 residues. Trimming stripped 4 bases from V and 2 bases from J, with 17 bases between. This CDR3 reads CASSSGRRSNTDTQYF. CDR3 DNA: TGCGCCAGCAGCAGCGGACGGAGAAGTAACACAGATACGCAGTATTTT.

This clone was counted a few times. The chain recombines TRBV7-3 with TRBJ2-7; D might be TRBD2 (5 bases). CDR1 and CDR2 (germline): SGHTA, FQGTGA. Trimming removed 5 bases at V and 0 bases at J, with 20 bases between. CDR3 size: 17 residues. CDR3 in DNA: TGTGCCAGCAGCCGCGACGATGGGTCAGGACTCTCCTACGAGCAGTACTTC. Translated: CASSRDDGSGLSYEQYF.

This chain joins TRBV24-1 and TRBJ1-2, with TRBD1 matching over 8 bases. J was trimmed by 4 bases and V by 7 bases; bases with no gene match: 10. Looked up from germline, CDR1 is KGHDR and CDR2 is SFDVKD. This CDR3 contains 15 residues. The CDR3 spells CATSPGGASIYGYTF. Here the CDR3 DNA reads TGTGCCACCAGCCCAGGGGGCGCTTCGATCTATGGCTACACCTTC.